This TCR beta chain was recovered during a study of T-cell reconstitution after alpha-beta-depleted transplantation in children. Unique molecular identifiers tagged the TCRbeta library. TCRdb analysed the PCR reads with MiXCR anew, one entry per CDR3 protein. This sample has some 490,000 distinct CDR3 sequences, with roughly an eighth found just once. Germline-derived CDR1 and CDR2 are LGHDT and YNNKEL (reference sequence). There are 14 residues in the CDR3. Trimming stripped 4 bases from V and 1 base from J, with 10 bases between. This clonotype was found a few times. This chain uses TRBV3-1 with TRBJ2-5, with no clear D. The specimen was PBMCs from the stem cell graft donor, collected from the stem cell graft. The TCR sequence derives from a human donor who donated a stem cell graft to a child with combined immunodeficiency. The CDR3 DNA reads TGTGCCAGCAGCCGTCTCGGTCTCCAAGAGACCCAGTACTTC. It translates to CASSRLGLQETQYF.